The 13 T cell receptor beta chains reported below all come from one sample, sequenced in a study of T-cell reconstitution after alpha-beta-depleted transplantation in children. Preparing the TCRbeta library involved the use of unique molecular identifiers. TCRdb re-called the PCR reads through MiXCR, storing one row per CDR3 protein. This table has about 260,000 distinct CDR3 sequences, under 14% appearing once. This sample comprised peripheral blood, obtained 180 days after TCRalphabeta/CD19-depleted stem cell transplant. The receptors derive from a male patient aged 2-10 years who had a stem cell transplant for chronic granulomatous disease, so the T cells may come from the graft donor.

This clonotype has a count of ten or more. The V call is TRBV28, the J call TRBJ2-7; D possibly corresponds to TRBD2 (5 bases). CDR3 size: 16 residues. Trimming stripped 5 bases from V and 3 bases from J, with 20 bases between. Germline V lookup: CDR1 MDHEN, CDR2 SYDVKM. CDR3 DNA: TGTGCCAGCAGTCCATTCGGGAAGGTCGCCCTCTACGAGCAGTACTTC. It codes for CASSPFGKVALYEQYF.

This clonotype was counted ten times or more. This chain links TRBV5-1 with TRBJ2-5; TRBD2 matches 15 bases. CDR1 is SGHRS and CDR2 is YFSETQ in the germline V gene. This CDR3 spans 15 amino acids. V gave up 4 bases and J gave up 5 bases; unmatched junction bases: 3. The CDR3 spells CASSAGTSGRETQYF. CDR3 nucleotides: TGCGCCAGCAGCGCGGGGACTAGCGGGAGGGAGACCCAGTACTTC.

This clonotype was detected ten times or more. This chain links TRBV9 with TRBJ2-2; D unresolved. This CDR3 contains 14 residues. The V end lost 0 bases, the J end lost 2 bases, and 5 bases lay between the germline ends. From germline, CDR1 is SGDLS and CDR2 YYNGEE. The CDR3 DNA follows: TGTGCCAGCAGCGTAGCTGCCAACACCGGGGAGCTGTTTTTT. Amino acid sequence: CASSVAANTGELFF.

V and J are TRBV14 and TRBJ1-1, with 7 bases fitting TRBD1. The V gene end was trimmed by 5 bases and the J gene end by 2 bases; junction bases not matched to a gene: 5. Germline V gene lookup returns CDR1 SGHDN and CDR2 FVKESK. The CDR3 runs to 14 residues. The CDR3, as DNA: TGTGCCAGCAGCTACCGGGACAGCAACACTGAAGCTTTCTTT. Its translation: CASSYRDSNTEAFF. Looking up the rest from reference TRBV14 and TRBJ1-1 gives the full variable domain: EAGVTQFPSHSVIEKGQTVTLRCDPISGHDNLYWYRRVMGKEIKFLLHFVKESKQDESGMPNNRFLAERTGGTYSTLKVQPAELEDSGVYFCASSYRDSNTEAFFGQGTRLTVV.

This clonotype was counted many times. For the CDR3, the DNA is TGTGCCAGCAGCTTGGTATCCAGCAGGGACTCCTACGAGCAGTACTTC. Its translation is CASSLVSSRDSYEQYF. The chain uses TRBV5-8 and TRBJ2-7; tentatively, D is TRBD1 (5 bases). The CDR3 extends over 16 amino acids. Germline V gene lookup returns CDR1 SGHTS and CDR2 YDEGEE. Between the trimmed V and J ends, which lost 0 bases and 0 bases, there was a span of 13 bases.

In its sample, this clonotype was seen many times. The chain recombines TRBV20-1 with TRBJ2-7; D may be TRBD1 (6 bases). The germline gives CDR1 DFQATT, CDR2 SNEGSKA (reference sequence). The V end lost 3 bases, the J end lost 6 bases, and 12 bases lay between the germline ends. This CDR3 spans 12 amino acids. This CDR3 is CSARDSPREQYF. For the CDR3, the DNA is TGCAGTGCTAGGGACAGTCCGCGCGAGCAGTACTTC.

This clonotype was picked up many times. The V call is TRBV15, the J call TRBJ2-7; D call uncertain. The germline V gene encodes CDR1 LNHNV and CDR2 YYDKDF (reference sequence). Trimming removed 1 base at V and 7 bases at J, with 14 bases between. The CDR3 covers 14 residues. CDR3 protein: CATSRAFGVREQYF. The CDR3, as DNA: TGTGCCACCAGCAGAGCCTTTGGGGTCAGAGAGCAGTACTTC. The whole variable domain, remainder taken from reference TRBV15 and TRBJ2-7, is DAMVIQNPRYQVTQFGKPVTLSCSQTLNHNVMYWYQQKSSQAPKLLFHYYDKDFNNEADTPDNFQSRRPNTSFCFLDIRSPGLGDTAMYLCATSRAFGVREQYFGPGTRLTVT.

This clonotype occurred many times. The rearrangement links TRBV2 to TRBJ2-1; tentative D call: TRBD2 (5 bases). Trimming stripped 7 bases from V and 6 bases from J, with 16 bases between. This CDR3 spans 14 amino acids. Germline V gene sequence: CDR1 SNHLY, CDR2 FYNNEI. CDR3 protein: CASKGSSVPNEQFF. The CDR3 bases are TGTGCCAGCAAAGGGAGCTCTGTCCCCAATGAGCAGTTCTTC.

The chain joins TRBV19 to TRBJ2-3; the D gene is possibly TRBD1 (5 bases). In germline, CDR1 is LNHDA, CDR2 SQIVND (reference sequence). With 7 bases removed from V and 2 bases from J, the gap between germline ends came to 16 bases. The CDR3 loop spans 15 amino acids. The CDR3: CASKTTGILTDTQYF. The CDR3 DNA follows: TGTGCCAGTAAGACAACAGGAATCCTCACAGATACGCAGTATTTT.

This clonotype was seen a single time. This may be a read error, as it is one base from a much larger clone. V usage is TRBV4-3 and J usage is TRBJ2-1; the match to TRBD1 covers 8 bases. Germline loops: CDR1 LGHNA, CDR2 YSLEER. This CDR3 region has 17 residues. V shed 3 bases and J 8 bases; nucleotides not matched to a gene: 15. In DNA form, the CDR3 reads TGCGCCAGCAGCCACTATCTCCAGGGGGCTTTTTCGTATGAGCAGTTCTTC. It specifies CASSHYLQGAFSYEQFF.

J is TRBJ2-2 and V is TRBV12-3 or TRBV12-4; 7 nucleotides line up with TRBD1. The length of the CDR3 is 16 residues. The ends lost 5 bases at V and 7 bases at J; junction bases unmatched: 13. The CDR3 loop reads CASSGDSGGYGGELFF. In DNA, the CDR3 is TGTGCCAGCAGTGGGGATTCAGGGGGTTATGGCGGGGAGCTGTTTTTT.

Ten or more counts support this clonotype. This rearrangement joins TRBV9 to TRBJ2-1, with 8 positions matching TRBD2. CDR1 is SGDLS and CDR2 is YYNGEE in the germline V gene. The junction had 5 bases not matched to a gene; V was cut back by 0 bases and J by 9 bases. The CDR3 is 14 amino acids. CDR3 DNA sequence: TGTGCCAGCAGCGTAGTCGGGAGGGCCTCTGAGCAGTTCTTC. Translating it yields CASSVVGRASEQFF.

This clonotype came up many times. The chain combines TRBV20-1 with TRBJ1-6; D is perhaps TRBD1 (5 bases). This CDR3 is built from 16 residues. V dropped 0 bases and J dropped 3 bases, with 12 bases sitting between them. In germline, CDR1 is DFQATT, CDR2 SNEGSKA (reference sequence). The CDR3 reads CSARDLRGVYNSPLHF. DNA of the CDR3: TGCAGTGCTAGAGATCTACGGGGCGTCTATAATTCACCCCTCCACTTT.